The sequence of this T cell receptor (beta chain) was determined in a study of blood T cell repertoires in COVID-19. Study background: T cells, B-cell-depleted T cells, or PBMCs supplied cDNA or gDNA.

Symptom resolution, clearance, or two negative PCRs marked the recovered donors of Cohort 3. This clone came up once. The CDR3 contains 17 residues. As originally analysed: Scientists estimated how many nucleated cells there were by amplifying reference gene primers. Generated by immunoSEQ multiplex PCR, the TCRdb table keeps only in-frame clones and is missing some. The DNA was the basis for D and trimming; V, J and clone size are from that table. The sample shows over 300,000 clones, nearly 90% of them seen only once. The source is a woman in her thirties who had recovered from COVID-19. The chain employs TRBV1 and TRBJ2-1; no check of the table's D call, TRBD2, against the DNA was made. TRBV1 is shown as a pseudogene. The sample taken for sequencing was PBMCs or T cells enriched from blood (not recorded which). In nucleotides, the CDR3 is TGCACCAGCAGCCAAGATTTGGTAGCGGACTCCTACAATGAGCAGTTCTTC. This translates into CTSSQDLVADSYNEQFF.